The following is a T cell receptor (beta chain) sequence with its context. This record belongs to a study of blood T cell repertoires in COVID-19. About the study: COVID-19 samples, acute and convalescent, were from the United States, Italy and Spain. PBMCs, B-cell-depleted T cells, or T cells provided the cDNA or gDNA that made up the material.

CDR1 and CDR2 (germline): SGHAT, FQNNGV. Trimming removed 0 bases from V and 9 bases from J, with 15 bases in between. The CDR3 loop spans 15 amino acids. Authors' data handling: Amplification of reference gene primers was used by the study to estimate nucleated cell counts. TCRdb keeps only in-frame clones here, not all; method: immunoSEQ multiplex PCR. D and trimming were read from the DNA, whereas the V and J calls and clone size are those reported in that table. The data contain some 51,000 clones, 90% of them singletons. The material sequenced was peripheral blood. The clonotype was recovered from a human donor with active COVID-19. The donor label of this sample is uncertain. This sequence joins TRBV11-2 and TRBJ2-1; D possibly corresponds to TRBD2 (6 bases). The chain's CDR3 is CASSLDGTSRFEQFF. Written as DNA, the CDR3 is TGTGCCAGCAGCTTAGATGGTACTAGCAGGTTTGAGCAGTTCTTC.